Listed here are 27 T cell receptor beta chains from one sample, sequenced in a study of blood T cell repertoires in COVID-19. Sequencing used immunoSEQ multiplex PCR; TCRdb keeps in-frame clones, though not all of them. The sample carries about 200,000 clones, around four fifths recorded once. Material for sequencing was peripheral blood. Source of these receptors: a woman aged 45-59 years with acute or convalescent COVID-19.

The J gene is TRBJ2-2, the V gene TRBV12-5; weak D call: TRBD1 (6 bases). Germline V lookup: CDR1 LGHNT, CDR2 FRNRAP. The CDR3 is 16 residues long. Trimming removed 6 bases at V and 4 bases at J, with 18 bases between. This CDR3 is CASGRHRVRSTGELFF. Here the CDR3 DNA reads TGTGCTAGTGGCCGCCACAGGGTAAGGAGCACCGGGGAGCTGTTTTTT. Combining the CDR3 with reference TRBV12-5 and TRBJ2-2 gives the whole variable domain DARVTQTPRHKVTEMGQEVTMRCQPILGHNTVFWYRQTMMQGLELLAYFRNRAPLDDSGMPKDRFSAEMPDATLATLKIQPSEPRDSAVYFCASGRHRVRSTGELFFGEGSRLTVL.

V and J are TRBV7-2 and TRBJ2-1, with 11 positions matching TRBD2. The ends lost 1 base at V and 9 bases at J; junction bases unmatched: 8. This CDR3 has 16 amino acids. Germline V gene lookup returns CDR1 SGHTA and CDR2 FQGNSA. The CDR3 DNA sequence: TGTGCCAGCAGCTTAGAGGCTAGCGGGAGGTTACGTGAGCAGTTCTTC. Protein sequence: CASSLEASGRLREQFF.

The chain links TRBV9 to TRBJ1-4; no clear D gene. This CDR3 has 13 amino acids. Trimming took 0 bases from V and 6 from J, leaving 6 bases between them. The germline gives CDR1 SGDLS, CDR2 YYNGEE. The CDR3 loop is CASSVATDEKLFF. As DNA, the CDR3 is TGTGCCAGCAGCGTAGCAACGGATGAAAAACTGTTTTTT.

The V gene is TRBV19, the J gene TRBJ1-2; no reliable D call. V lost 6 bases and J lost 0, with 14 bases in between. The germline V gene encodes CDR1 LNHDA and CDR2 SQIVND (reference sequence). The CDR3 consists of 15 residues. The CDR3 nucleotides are TGTGCCAGTAGGGGCCTTGCAGTTTCTAACTATGGCTACACCTTC. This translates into CASRGLAVSNYGYTF.

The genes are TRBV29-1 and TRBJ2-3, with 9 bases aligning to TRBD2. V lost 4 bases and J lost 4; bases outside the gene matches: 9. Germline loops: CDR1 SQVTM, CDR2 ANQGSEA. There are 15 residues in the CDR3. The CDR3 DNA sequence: TGCAGCGTTGCAGGCCTAGCGGGACAGCCAGATACGCAGTATTTT. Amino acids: CSVAGLAGQPDTQYF.

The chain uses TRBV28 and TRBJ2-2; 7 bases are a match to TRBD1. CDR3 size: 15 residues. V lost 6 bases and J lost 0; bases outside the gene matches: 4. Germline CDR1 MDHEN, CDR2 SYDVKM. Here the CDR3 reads CASSRGQTNTGELFF. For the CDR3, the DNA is TGTGCCAGCAGCCGGGGACAGACGAACACCGGGGAGCTGTTTTTT.

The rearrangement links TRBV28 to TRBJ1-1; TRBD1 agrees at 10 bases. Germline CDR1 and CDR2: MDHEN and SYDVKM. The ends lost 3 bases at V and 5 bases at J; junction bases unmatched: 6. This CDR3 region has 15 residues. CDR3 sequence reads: CASSFEGTGVTEAFF. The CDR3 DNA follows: TGTGCCAGCAGTTTCGAAGGGACAGGGGTTACTGAAGCTTTCTTT.

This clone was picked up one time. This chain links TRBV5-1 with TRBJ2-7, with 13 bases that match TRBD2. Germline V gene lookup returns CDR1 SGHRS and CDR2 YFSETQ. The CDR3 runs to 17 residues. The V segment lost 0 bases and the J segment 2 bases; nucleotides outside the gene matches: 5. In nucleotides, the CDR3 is TGCGCCAGCAGCTTGGGACTAGCGGGAGGTATTACCTACGAGCAGTACTTC. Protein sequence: CASSLGLAGGITYEQYF.

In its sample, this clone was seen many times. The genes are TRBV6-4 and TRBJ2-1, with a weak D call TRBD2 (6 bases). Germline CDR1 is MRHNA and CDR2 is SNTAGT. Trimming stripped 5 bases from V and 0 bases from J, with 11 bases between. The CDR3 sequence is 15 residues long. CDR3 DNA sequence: TGTGCCAGCAGTCTACTAGCCAGCTCCTACAATGAGCAGTTCTTC. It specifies CASSLLASSYNEQFF.

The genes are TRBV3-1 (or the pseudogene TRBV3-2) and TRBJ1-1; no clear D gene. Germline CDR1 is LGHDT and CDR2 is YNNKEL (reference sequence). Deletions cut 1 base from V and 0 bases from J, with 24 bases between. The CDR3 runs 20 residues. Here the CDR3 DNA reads TGTGCCAGCAGCCAAGTAGAGGGTGAGGTGGGTCAACCCATGAACACTGAAGCTTTCTTT. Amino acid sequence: CASSQVEGEVGQPMNTEAFF.

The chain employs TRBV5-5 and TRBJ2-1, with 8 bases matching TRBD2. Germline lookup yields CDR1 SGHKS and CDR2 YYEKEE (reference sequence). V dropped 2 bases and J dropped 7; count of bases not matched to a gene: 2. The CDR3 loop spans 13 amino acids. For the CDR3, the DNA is TGTGCCAGCAGCTTTAGCGGGAAAAATGAGCAGTTCTTC. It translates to CASSFSGKNEQFF.

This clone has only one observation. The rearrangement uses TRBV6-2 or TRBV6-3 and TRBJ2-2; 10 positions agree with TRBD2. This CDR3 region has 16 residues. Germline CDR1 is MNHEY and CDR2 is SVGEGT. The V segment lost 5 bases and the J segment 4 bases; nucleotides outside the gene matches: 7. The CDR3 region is CASSPGTSVTTGELFF. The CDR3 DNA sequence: TGTGCCAGCAGTCCCGGGACTAGCGTCACCACCGGGGAGCTGTTTTTT.

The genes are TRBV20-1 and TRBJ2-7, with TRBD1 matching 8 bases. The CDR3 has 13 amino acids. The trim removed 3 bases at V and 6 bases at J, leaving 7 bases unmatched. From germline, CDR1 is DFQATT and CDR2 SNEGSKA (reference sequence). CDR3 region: CSASDRGPSEQYF. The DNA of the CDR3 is TGCAGTGCTAGTGACAGGGGCCCCAGCGAGCAGTACTTC.

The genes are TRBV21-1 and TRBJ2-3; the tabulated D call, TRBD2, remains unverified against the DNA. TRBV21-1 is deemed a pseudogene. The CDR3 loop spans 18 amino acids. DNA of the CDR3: TGTGCCAGAACCGGGACAGAGGGGACTAGCGGTACCACAGATACGCAGTATTTT. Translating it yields CARTGTEGTSGTTDTQYF.

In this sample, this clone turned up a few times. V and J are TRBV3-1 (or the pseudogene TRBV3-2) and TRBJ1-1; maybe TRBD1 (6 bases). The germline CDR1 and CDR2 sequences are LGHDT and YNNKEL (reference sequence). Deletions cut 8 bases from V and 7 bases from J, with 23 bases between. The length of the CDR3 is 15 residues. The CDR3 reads CASANDLTGTNEAFF. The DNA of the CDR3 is TGTGCCAGCGCGAACGATCTAACCGGGACAAATGAAGCTTTCTTT.

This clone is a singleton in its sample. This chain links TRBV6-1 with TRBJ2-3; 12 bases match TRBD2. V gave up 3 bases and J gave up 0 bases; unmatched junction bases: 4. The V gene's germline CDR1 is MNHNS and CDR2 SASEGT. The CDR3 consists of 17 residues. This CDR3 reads CASSETSGSASTDTQYF. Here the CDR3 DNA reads TGTGCCAGCAGTGAGACTAGCGGGAGCGCTAGCACAGATACGCAGTATTTT.

CDR3 sequence: CASSGREGTDTQYF. CDR3 in DNA: TGTGCCAGCAGTGGCCGGGAGGGCACAGATACGCAGTATTTT. This chain uses TRBV6-2 or TRBV6-3 with TRBJ2-3; 7 bases agree with TRBD2. Germline V CDR1 and CDR2: MNHEY, SVGEGT. This CDR3 has 14 residues. V lost 5 bases and J lost 1; bases outside the gene matches: 3.

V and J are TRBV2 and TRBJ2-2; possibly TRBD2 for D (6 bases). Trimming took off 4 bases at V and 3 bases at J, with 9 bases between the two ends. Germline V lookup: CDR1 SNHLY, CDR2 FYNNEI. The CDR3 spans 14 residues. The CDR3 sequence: CASSVGLHTGELFF. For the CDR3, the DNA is TGTGCCAGCAGTGTGGGACTTCACACCGGGGAGCTGTTTTTT.

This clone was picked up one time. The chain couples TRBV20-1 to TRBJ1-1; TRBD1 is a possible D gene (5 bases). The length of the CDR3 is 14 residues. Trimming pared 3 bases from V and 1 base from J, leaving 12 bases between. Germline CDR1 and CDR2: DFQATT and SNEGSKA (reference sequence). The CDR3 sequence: CSASYTQGNTEAFF. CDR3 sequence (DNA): TGCAGTGCTAGTTATACCCAGGGGAACACTGAAGCTTTCTTT.

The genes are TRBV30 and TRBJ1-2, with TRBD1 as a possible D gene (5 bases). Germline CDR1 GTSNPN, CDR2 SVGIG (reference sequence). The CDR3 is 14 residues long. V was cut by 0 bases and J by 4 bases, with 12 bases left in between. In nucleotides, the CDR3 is TGTGCCTGGAGTGTAGCGGGACGGAGCTATGGCTACACCTTC. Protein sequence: CAWSVAGRSYGYTF.

The CDR3 nucleotides read TGTGCCAGCAGTTACCGGGACAGGGGGACGAATACGCAGTATTTT. It yields the protein CASSYRDRGTNTQYF. The gene calls are TRBV28 and TRBJ2-3, with 11 bases aligning to TRBD1. V dropped 4 bases and J dropped 7; count of bases not matched to a gene: 7. From germline, CDR1 is MDHEN and CDR2 SYDVKM. This CDR3 has 15 amino acids.

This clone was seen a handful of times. In DNA, the CDR3 is TGTGCCAGCGGACTAGCGGGAGACACCGGGGAGCTGTTTTTT. It translates to CASGLAGDTGELFF. The chain has TRBV19 and TRBJ2-2, with 13 nucleotides matching TRBD2. The CDR3 contains 14 residues. With 9 bases clipped from V and 3 bases from J, the junction kept 1 base outside the gene matches. Per the germline V gene, CDR1 is LNHDA and CDR2 is SQIVND (reference sequence).

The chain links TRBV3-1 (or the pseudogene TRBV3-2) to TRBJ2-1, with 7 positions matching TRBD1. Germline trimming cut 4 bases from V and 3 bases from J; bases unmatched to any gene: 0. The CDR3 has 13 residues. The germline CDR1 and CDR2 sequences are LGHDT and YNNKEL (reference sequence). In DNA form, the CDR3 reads TGTGCCAGCAGCCGGACAGGCTACAATGAGCAGTTCTTC. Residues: CASSRTGYNEQFF.

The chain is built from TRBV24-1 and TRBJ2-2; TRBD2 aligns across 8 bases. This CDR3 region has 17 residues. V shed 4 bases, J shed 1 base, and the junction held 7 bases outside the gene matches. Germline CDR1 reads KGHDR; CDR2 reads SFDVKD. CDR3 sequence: CATSDPRSGVNTGELFF. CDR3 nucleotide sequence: TGTGCCACCAGTGACCCCCGTAGCGGGGTGAACACCGGGGAGCTGTTTTTT.

Written as DNA, the CDR3 is TGTGCCAGTAGCCGGAGGACCGGGACAGGGGTCTACGAGCAGTACTTC. Amino acid sequence: CASSRRTGTGVYEQYF. The chain carries TRBV19 and TRBJ2-7, with 10 bases matching TRBD1. Germline V gives CDR1 LNHDA, CDR2 SQIVND (reference sequence). V was pared by 6 bases and J by 3 bases, with 11 bases of the junction left unmatched. This CDR3 has 16 residues. Full variable domain (rest looked up from reference TRBV19 and TRBJ2-7): DGGITQSPKYLFRKEGQNVTLSCEQNLNHDAMYWYRQDPGQGLRLIYYSQIVNDFQKGDIAEGYSVSREKKESFPLTVTSAQKNPTAFYLCASSRRTGTGVYEQYFGPGTRLTVT.

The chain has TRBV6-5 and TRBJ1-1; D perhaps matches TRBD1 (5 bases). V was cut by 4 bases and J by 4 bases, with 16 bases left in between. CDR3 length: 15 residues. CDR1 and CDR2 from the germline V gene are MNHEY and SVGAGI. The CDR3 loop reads CASSSYSSRGTEAFF. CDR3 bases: TGTGCCAGCAGTTCTTACAGTAGTAGGGGCACTGAAGCTTTCTTT.

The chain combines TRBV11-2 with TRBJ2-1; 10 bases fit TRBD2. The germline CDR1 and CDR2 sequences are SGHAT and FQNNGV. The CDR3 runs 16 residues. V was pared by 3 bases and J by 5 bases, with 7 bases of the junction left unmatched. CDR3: CASSFVAGGGDNEQFF. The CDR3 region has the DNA TGTGCCAGCAGCTTTGTAGCGGGAGGAGGCGACAATGAGCAGTTCTTC.